This T cell receptor beta chain stems from a study of OX40 agonist ivuxolimab in advanced cancers. The V end was cut by 4 bases, the J end by 3 bases, with 16 bases between. In germline, CDR1 is MNHNS, CDR2 SASEGT. The CDR3 has 16 residues. This table comes from immunoSEQ multiplex PCR, and its TCRdb copy is limited to in-frame clones, with some not included. The table lists 60,000 to 80,000 clones, roughly 82% of them singletons. The chain recombines TRBV6-1 with TRBJ1-3; D may be TRBD1 (6 bases). The sample in question was CD4+ or CD8+ T cells sorted from blood, obtained in a trial of the OX40 agonist ivuxolimab. This clonotype originated in an adult with an advanced solid tumor such as melanoma, head and neck, liver or kidney cancer. The CDR3 sequence: CASSGTGAGVGNTIYF. CDR3 in DNA: TGTGCCAGCAGTGGAACGGGTGCAGGGGTTGGAAACACCATATATTTT.